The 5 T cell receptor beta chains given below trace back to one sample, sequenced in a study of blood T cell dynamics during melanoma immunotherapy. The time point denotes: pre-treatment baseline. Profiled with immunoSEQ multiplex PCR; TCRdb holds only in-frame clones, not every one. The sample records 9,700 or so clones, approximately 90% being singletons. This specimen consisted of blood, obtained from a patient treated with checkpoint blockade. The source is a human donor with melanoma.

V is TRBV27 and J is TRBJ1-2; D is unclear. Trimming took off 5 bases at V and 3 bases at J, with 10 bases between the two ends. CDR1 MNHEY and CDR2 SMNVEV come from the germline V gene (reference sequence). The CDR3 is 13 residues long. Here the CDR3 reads CASSPDGDYGYTF. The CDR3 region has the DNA TGTGCCAGCAGTCCCGACGGGGACTATGGCTACACCTTC.

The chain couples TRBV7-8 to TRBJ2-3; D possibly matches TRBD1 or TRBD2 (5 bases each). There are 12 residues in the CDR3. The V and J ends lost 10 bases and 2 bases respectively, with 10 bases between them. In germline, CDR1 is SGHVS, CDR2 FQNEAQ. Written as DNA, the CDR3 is TGTGCCACCACGGGGCTCACAGATACGCAGTATTTT. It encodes CATTGLTDTQYF.

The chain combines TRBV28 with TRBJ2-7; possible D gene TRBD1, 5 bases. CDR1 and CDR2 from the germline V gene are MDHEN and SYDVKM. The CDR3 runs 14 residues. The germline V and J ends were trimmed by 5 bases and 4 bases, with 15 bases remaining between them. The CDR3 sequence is CASSTPGRAYEQYF. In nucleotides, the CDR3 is TGTGCCAGCAGTACCCCCGGCAGGGCGTACGAGCAGTACTTC. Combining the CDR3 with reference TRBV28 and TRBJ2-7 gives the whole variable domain DVKVTQSSRYLVKRTGEKVFLECVQDMDHENMFWYRQDPGLGLRLIYFSYDVKMKEKGDIPEGYSVSREKKERFSLILESASTNQTSMYLCASSTPGRAYEQYFGPGTRLTVT.

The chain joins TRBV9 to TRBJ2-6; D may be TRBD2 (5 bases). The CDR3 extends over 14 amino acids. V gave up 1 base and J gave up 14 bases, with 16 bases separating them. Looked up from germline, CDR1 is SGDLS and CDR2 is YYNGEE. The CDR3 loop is CASSVSASPTLLTF. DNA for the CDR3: TGTGCCAGCAGCGTAAGCGCTAGCCCAACCCTCCTGACTTTC.

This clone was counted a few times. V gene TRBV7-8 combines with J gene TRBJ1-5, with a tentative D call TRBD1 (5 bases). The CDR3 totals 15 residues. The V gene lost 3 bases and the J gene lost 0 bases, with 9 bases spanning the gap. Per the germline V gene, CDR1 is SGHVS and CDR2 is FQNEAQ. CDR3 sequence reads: CASSFGDYSNQPQHF. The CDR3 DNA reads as TGTGCCAGCAGCTTCGGGGACTATAGCAATCAGCCCCAGCATTTT. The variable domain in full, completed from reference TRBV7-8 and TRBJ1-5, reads GAGVSQSPRYKVAKRGQDVALRCDPISGHVSLFWYQQALGQGPEFLTYFQNEAQLDKSGLPSDRFFAERPEGSVSTLKIQRTQQEDSAVYLCASSFGDYSNQPQHFGDGTRLSIL.